The 2 T cell receptor beta chains below were found in one sample sequenced in a study of OX40 agonist ivuxolimab in advanced cancers. Data came from immunoSEQ multiplex PCR; TCRdb stores just in-frame clones and leaves some out. Of tens of thousands of clones in the sample, 65% to 85% are singletons; the top ten hold approximately 4.2%. Source: CD4+ or CD8+ T cells sorted from blood, taken in a trial of the OX40 agonist ivuxolimab. Every receptor here comes from an adult with an advanced solid tumor such as melanoma, head and neck, liver or kidney cancer.

This clone came up a few times. The CDR3 DNA reads TGTGCCAGCATCCTAGGCCAGATGAACACTGAAGCTTTCTTT. This gives the protein CASILGQMNTEAFF. The chain joins TRBV7-9 to TRBJ1-1; D gene uncertain. The V gene's germline CDR1 is SEHNR and CDR2 FQNEAQ (reference sequence). The germline V and J ends were trimmed by 7 bases and 0 bases, with 12 bases remaining between them. The CDR3 totals 14 residues.

This sequence joins TRBV6-6 and TRBJ1-2; no definite D call. The CDR3 has 12 amino acids. The V and J ends lost 10 bases and 1 base respectively, with 10 bases between them. CDR1 and CDR2 from the germline V gene are MNHNY and SVGAGI (reference sequence). DNA of the CDR3: TGTGCCACGAGGGAGAGTAACTATGGCTACACCTTC. Protein product: CATRESNYGYTF.